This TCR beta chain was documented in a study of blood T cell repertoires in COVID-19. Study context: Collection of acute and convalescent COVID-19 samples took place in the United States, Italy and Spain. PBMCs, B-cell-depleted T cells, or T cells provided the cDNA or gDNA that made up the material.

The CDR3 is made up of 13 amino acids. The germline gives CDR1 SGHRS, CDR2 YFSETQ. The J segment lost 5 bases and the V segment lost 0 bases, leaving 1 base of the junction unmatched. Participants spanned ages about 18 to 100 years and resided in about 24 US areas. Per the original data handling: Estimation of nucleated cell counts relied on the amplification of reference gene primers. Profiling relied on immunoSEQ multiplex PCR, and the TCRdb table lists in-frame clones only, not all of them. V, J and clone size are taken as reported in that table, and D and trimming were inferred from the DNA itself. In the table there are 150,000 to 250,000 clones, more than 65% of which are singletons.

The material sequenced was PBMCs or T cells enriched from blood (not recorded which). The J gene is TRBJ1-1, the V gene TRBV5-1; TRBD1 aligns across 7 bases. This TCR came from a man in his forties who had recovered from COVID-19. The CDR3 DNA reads TGCGCCAGCAGCTTGGAGGACAGGACTGAAGCTTTCTTT. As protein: CASSLEDRTEAFF.